What follows are 3 T cell receptor beta chains derived from one specimen sequenced in a study of T cell responses to AZD1222 COVID-19 vaccine. TCRdb's copy holds only in-frame clones and misses some; the assay was immunoSEQ multiplex PCR. The repertoire consists of about 82,000 clones, with 80% to 90% occurring once and the leading ten covering more than 15%. The specimen comprised peripheral blood, sampled 28 days after the second AZD1222 dose. These receptors originate from an adult who received the AZD1222 COVID-19 vaccine.

The table lists this clone with a few counts. The rearrangement uses TRBV7-9 and TRBJ2-3; 7 bases fit TRBD2. Germline V gene lookup returns CDR1 SEHNR and CDR2 FQNEAQ (reference sequence). This CDR3 has 17 residues. The V and J ends lost 1 base and 0 bases, in that order; junction bases with no gene match: 7. CDR3 sequence reads: CASSLEGFSGSTDTQYF. CDR3 coding DNA: TGTGCCAGCAGCTTAGAGGGTTTTAGCGGGAGCACAGATACGCAGTATTTT.

V and J are TRBV3-1 (or the pseudogene TRBV3-2) and TRBJ1-2; D gene unclear. Trimming removed 0 bases from V and 4 bases from J, with 12 bases in between. CDR1 and CDR2 (germline): LGHDT, YNNKEL (reference sequence). The CDR3 has 15 amino acids. The CDR3: CASSQDSRQIYGYTF. CDR3 in DNA: TGTGCCAGCAGCCAAGACTCACGCCAAATCTATGGCTACACCTTC.

This rearrangement joins TRBV7-9 to TRBJ2-7; TRBD2 might be the D (6 bases). With 5 bases removed from V and 1 base from J, the gap between germline ends came to 15 bases. The germline CDR1 and CDR2 sequences are SEHNR and FQNEAQ (reference sequence). The CDR3 has 15 amino acids. CDR3 bases: TGTGCCAGCAGCCCCCGCGGCGGGATGTCCTACGAGCAGTACTTC. Protein sequence: CASSPRGGMSYEQYF.